Following are 32 T cell receptor beta chains from one sample sequenced in a study of identical twins. TCRdb fed the 5' RACE reads into MiXCR, producing one record per CDR3 protein. The data show under 800,000 distinct CDR3 sequences, less than 25% seen once. The same sample was also used in a study of T cells expressing NK-cell markers.

Source material: PBMCs. The receptors stem from a woman between 18 and 29 years old in good health.

Many counts were recorded for this clonotype. This chain connects TRBV4-3 to TRBJ1-5; D remains ambiguous. Trimming left V 3 bases short and J 2 bases short, with 11 bases between. Germline CDR1 is LGHNA and CDR2 is YSLEER. The length of the CDR3 is 15 residues. The CDR3 protein is CASSQASGGNQPQHF. In DNA form, the CDR3 reads TGCGCCAGCAGCCAGGCCTCCGGGGGCAATCAGCCCCAGCATTTT.

This clonotype appeared a few times. This chain joins TRBV5-1 and TRBJ2-5; weak D call: TRBD1 (5 bases). CDR1 is SGHRS and CDR2 is YFSETQ in the germline V gene. Trimming removed 4 bases from V and 5 bases from J, with 18 bases in between. The CDR3 has 15 amino acids. As DNA, the CDR3 is TGCGCCAGCAGCCATTCCCCAGGGTACGGGGAGACCCAGTACTTC. Its translation: CASSHSPGYGETQYF.

The J gene is TRBJ2-1, the V gene TRBV4-3; D possibly corresponds to TRBD2 (5 bases). Deletions cut 0 bases from V and 8 bases from J, with 17 bases between. The V gene's germline CDR1 is LGHNA and CDR2 YSLEER. This CDR3 has 16 residues. The CDR3 protein is CASSQERGLRLDEQFF. CDR3 DNA: TGCGCCAGCAGCCAAGAGAGAGGGTTGAGGCTGGATGAGCAGTTCTTC.

The V gene is TRBV7-2, the J gene TRBJ2-3; weak D call: TRBD2 (6 bases). The germline CDR1 and CDR2 sequences are SGHTA and FQGNSA. The CDR3 runs to 15 residues. Deletions cut 5 bases from V and 2 bases from J, with 14 bases between. CDR3 nucleotides: TGTGCCAGCAGCCACCCGGGAGCTGCCACAGATACGCAGTATTTT. Residues: CASSHPGAATDTQYF.

The rearrangement joins TRBV29-1 to TRBJ2-4; 9 bases line up with TRBD2. The V gene's germline CDR1 is SQVTM and CDR2 ANQGSEA. The CDR3 covers 17 residues. After removal of 4 bases from V and 3 bases from J, the junction contained 13 bases not matched to a gene. This CDR3 is CSVGFLSGGLSKNIQYF. CDR3 nucleotides: TGCAGCGTTGGCTTCTTAAGCGGGGGGCTGAGCAAAAACATTCAGTACTTC. The variable domain in full, with the rest retrieved from reference TRBV29-1 and TRBJ2-4, is SAVISQKPSRDICQRGTSLTIQCQVDSQVTMMFWYRQQPGQSLTLIATANQGSEATYESGFVIDKFPISRPNLTFSTLTVSNMSPEDSSIYLCSVGFLSGGLSKNIQYFGAGTRLSVL.

The table lists this clonotype with a few counts. This chain uses TRBV28 with TRBJ2-7; TRBD1 or TRBD2 may be the D gene (5 bases each). V lost 8 bases and J 3 bases, leaving 14 bases between the germline ends. CDR1 is MDHEN, CDR2 SYDVKM, per germline. The CDR3 is 13 amino acids. DNA for the CDR3: TGTGCCAGCTATCGGGACCTCAACTACGAGCAGTACTTC. It is translated as CASYRDLNYEQYF. Supplemented by reference TRBV28 and TRBJ2-7, the full variable domain reads DVKVTQSSRYLVKRTGEKVFLECVQDMDHENMFWYRQDPGLGLRLIYFSYDVKMKEKGDIPEGYSVSREKKERFSLILESASTNQTSMYLCASYRDLNYEQYFGPGTRLTVT.

This clonotype occurred a few times. CDR3 amino acids: CASSYKRVSTDTQYF. The DNA of the CDR3 is TGTGCCAGCAGTTACAAGCGGGTTAGCACAGATACGCAGTATTTT. The chain joins TRBV6-5 to TRBJ2-3; maybe TRBD2 (6 bases). The CDR3 extends over 15 amino acids. Between the trimmed V and J ends, which lost 2 bases and 0 bases, there was a span of 9 bases. Germline-derived CDR1 and CDR2 are MNHEY and SVGAGI.

This chain links TRBV7-9 with TRBJ1-5; no clear D gene. V was pared by 4 bases and J by 3 bases, with 13 bases between. Germline V gene sequence: CDR1 SEHNR, CDR2 FQNEAQ (reference sequence). The CDR3 runs to 15 residues. Here the CDR3 DNA reads TGTGCCAGCAGCTCCGGGTCAACCCTCAATCAGCCCCAGCATTTT. This encodes CASSSGSTLNQPQHF.

This clonotype has more than one count but fewer than ten. The chain recombines TRBV20-1 with TRBJ2-7; the D gene is possibly TRBD2 (5 bases). Germline V gene data show CDR1 as DFQATT and CDR2 as SNEGSKA (reference sequence). Trimming stripped 0 bases from V and 3 bases from J, with 12 bases between. The CDR3 totals 14 residues. The CDR3 nucleotides are TGCAGTGCTAGAGATGAGGGTAAGAGCTACGAGCAGTACTTC. Amino acids: CSARDEGKSYEQYF.

This clonotype occurred a few times. V is TRBV10-3 and J is TRBJ2-3, with a possible D match to TRBD2 (5 bases). This CDR3 is built from 12 residues. Germline loops: CDR1 ENHRY, CDR2 SYGVKD. V gave up 6 bases and J gave up 6 bases, with 10 bases separating them. Written as DNA, the CDR3 is TGTGCCATCAGCCGGGGTTTGGATACGCAGTATTTT. Translated: CAISRGLDTQYF.

This clonotype was detected a few times. V is TRBV28 and J is TRBJ2-7; D unclear. V was trimmed by 5 bases and J by 3 bases, leaving 8 bases between them. Germline CDR1 MDHEN, CDR2 SYDVKM. This CDR3 spans 12 amino acids. This chain's CDR3 is CASSRPGYEQYF. The CDR3 coding sequence is TGTGCCAGCAGTCGGCCAGGCTACGAGCAGTACTTC. Together with reference TRBV28 and TRBJ2-7, the CDR3 gives the full variable domain: DVKVTQSSRYLVKRTGEKVFLECVQDMDHENMFWYRQDPGLGLRLIYFSYDVKMKEKGDIPEGYSVSREKKERFSLILESASTNQTSMYLCASSRPGYEQYFGPGTRLTVT.

CDR3 nucleotides: TGCAGTGCTATGGGGGGGGTTAAGCAGTACTTC. It specifies CSAMGGVKQYF. The genes are TRBV20-1 and TRBJ2-7, with TRBD2 matching 7 bases. With V trimmed by 4 bases and J by 8 bases, 5 bases remained unmatched. CDR1 and CDR2 (germline): DFQATT, SNEGSKA (reference sequence). This CDR3 is built from 11 residues.

This clonotype was recorded a few times. The CDR3 coding sequence is TGCGCCAGCAGCTTCATGTCGGTCTATGGCTACACCTTC. Protein: CASSFMSVYGYTF. The chain couples TRBV5-1 to TRBJ1-2; D not certain. Trimming shortened V by 2 bases and J by 4 bases, and 9 bases separated the two germline ends. CDR1 and CDR2 (germline): SGHRS, YFSETQ. This CDR3 is 13 amino acids long.

This clonotype was found once. The chain is built from TRBV5-1 and TRBJ1-5, with 10 bases matching TRBD1. Germline loops: CDR1 SGHRS, CDR2 YFSETQ. The ends lost 4 bases at V and 2 bases at J; junction bases unmatched: 3. The length of the CDR3 is 15 residues. DNA for the CDR3: TGCGCCAGCAGCGTCGGGACAGGGGGCAATCAGCCCCAGCATTTT. This encodes CASSVGTGGNQPQHF. The full variable domain, completed using reference TRBV5-1 and TRBJ1-5, is KAGVTQTPRYLIKTRGQQVTLSCSPISGHRSVSWYQQTPGQGLQFLFEYFSETQRNKGNFPGRFSGRQFSNSRSEMNVSTLELGDSALYLCASSVGTGGNQPQHFGDGTRLSIL.

V and J are TRBV7-6 and TRBJ2-5, with TRBD2 as a possible D gene (5 bases). Germline V lookup: CDR1 SGHVS, CDR2 FNYEAQ. The CDR3 sequence is 15 residues long. V gave up 2 bases and J gave up 7 bases, with 17 bases separating them. The CDR3 region has the DNA TGTGCCAGCAGCTTACAGCCGGGGTCTTGGGGGACCCAGTACTTC. This gives the protein CASSLQPGSWGTQYF.

The V and J genes are TRBV10-3 and TRBJ2-5; 9 bases are shared with TRBD1. The J segment lost 2 bases and the V segment lost 8 bases, leaving 6 bases of the junction unmatched. Looked up from germline, CDR1 is ENHRY and CDR2 is SYGVKD. The CDR3 loop spans 14 amino acids. DNA of the CDR3: TGTGCCATCGGAACCGGGACAGGGCAAGAGACCCAGTACTTC. This gives the protein CAIGTGTGQETQYF.

Ten or more counts support this clonotype. The DNA is omitted, as the CDR3 cannot be located on it reliably, and the CDR3 follows TCRdb's listing. The V and J genes are TRBV5-1 and TRBJ2-2. Termini included, the CDR3 measures 15 amino acids. Germline assignment: CDR1 SGHRS and CDR2 YFSETQ. CDR3 protein: CASSSRVFGAGELFF.

This chain links TRBV10-3 with TRBJ2-1; 7 bases map to TRBD1. The CDR3 is made up of 12 amino acids. The germline gives CDR1 ENHRY, CDR2 SYGVKD. V gave up 10 bases and J gave up 9 bases; unmatched junction bases: 9. The CDR3 coding sequence is TGTGCCACCCAAACAGGGGTGAGTGAGCAGTTCTTC. Translated: CATQTGVSEQFF.

In its sample, this clonotype was seen a few times. The chain joins TRBV14 to TRBJ2-7; weak D call: TRBD1 (6 bases). This CDR3 is built from 14 residues. In germline, CDR1 is SGHDN, CDR2 FVKESK. The V and J ends lost 4 bases and 1 base respectively, with 11 bases between them. This CDR3 reads CASSRQQGSYEQYF. The CDR3 nucleotides read TGTGCCAGCAGCCGACAGCAGGGGTCCTACGAGCAGTACTTC.

This sequence joins TRBV5-5 and TRBJ2-5, with 11 bases fitting TRBD2. This CDR3 has 15 amino acids. The J segment lost 2 bases and the V segment lost 2 bases, leaving 2 bases of the junction unmatched. In germline, CDR1 is SGHKS, CDR2 YYEKEE (reference sequence). Here the CDR3 reads CASSFIAGGQETQYF. The CDR3 bases are TGTGCCAGCAGCTTCATAGCGGGAGGGCAAGAGACCCAGTACTTC.

This chain joins TRBV5-1 and TRBJ2-4; D may match TRBD1 or TRBD2 (6 bases each). V gave up 4 bases and J gave up 6 bases, with 20 bases separating them. Germline lookup yields CDR1 SGHRS and CDR2 YFSETQ. This CDR3 has 16 residues. CDR3 loop: CASSPQGARGRNIQYF. In DNA, the CDR3 is TGCGCCAGCAGCCCACAGGGCGCGCGGGGTAGAAACATTCAGTACTTC.

This clonotype was seen more than once but under ten times. This rearrangement joins TRBV20-1 to TRBJ2-4; D gene unclear. The CDR3 is 12 amino acids. The germline CDR1 and CDR2 sequences are DFQATT and SNEGSKA (reference sequence). Trimming pared 0 bases from V and 7 bases from J, leaving 7 bases between. Written as DNA, the CDR3 is TGCAGTGCTAGAGAAGTGGGGAACATTCAGTACTTC. Its translation is CSAREVGNIQYF.

V gene TRBV12-3 or TRBV12-4 combines with J gene TRBJ2-7; possibly TRBD2 for D (5 bases). V was cut by 7 bases and J by 6 bases, with 13 bases left in between. The CDR3 extends over 12 amino acids. The CDR3 region has the DNA TGTGCCAGCAACTACCCAGAGGGCGAGCAGTACTTC. The encoded protein is CASNYPEGEQYF.

This clonotype has a handful of counts. The rearrangement joins TRBV9 to TRBJ2-3, with D perhaps TRBD2 (6 bases). In germline, CDR1 is SGDLS, CDR2 YYNGEE. The CDR3 contains 15 residues. The V end lost 1 base, the J end lost 0 bases, and 9 bases lay between the germline ends. Here the CDR3 reads CASSVTSYSTDTQYF. The CDR3 DNA sequence: TGTGCCAGCAGCGTAACTAGCTATAGCACAGATACGCAGTATTTT.

The J gene is TRBJ2-5, the V gene TRBV7-9; D gene ambiguous. Looked up from germline, CDR1 is SEHNR and CDR2 is FQNEAQ (reference sequence). The CDR3 runs 12 residues. V was clipped by 2 bases and J by 5 bases, with 6 bases between them. DNA for the CDR3: TGTGCCAGCAGCTTAATCGACGAGACCCAGTACTTC. Amino acid sequence: CASSLIDETQYF. Together with reference TRBV7-9 and TRBJ2-5, the CDR3 gives the full variable domain: DTGVSQNPRHKITKRGQNVTFRCDPISEHNRLYWYRQTLGQGPEFLTYFQNEAQLEKSRLLSDRFSAERPKGSFSTLEIQRTEQGDSAMYLCASSLIDETQYFGPGTRLLVL.

This clonotype occurred many times. V and J are TRBV6-5 and TRBJ2-1; 7 positions agree with TRBD2. Germline trimming cut 4 bases from V and 3 bases from J; bases unmatched to any gene: 0. CDR1 MNHEY and CDR2 SVGAGI come from the germline V gene. This CDR3 is 13 amino acids long. In DNA, the CDR3 is TGTGCCAGCAGTTGGACTAGCTACAATGAGCAGTTCTTC. It encodes CASSWTSYNEQFF.

This clonotype was detected ten times or more. J is TRBJ2-3 and V is TRBV5-5; D uncertain. Trimming removed 2 bases from V and 2 bases from J, with 15 bases in between. Germline V gene sequence: CDR1 SGHKS, CDR2 YYEKEE (reference sequence). This CDR3 region has 16 residues. Written as DNA, the CDR3 is TGTGCCAGCAGCTTCGAGGTTAGCAAAGCCACAGATACGCAGTATTTT. Its translation: CASSFEVSKATDTQYF.

The table lists this clonotype with a few counts. The CDR3 sequence is CSARGAGATDTQYF. CDR3 DNA sequence: TGCAGTGCCCGAGGCGCGGGGGCTACAGATACGCAGTATTTT. The J gene is TRBJ2-3, the V gene TRBV20-1; possibly TRBD2 for D (7 bases). Germline V gene data show CDR1 as DFQATT and CDR2 as SNEGSKA (reference sequence). The CDR3 is 14 amino acids. V gave up 6 bases and J gave up 3 bases, with 16 bases separating them.

The genes are TRBV9 and TRBJ2-5; D is possibly TRBD1 (10 bases). From germline, CDR1 is SGDLS and CDR2 YYNGEE. The CDR3 covers 15 residues. Deletions cut 4 bases from V and 4 bases from J, with 17 bases between. CDR3 sequence: CASSLAGQGRETQYF. CDR3 bases: TGTGCCAGCAGCCTAGCGGGACAGGGGAGAGAGACCCAGTACTTC.

This chain links TRBV12-5 with TRBJ2-7; tentative D call: TRBD1 (6 bases). The V and J ends lost 6 bases and 5 bases respectively, with 14 bases between them. Germline V CDR1 and CDR2: LGHNT, FRNRAP. The CDR3 extends over 13 amino acids. CDR3 amino acids: CASGPQGSHEQYF. The CDR3 DNA follows: TGTGCTAGTGGCCCACAGGGTAGCCACGAGCAGTACTTC.

The sample holds a few counts of this clonotype. The chain carries TRBV6-1 and TRBJ1-4, with a weak D call TRBD1 (5 bases). The germline V gene encodes CDR1 MNHNS and CDR2 SASEGT. Trimming pared 4 bases from V and 7 bases from J, leaving 16 bases between. The CDR3 length is 15 residues. The CDR3 DNA reads TGTGCCAGCAGTGGGGGCTTTGGGGAGGTTGAAAAACTGTTTTTT. Translation gives CASSGGFGEVEKLFF.

This clonotype was recorded a few times. This chain links TRBV11-2 with TRBJ2-6; TRBD2 might be the D (5 bases). The germline CDR1 and CDR2 sequences are SGHAT and FQNNGV. The V end lost 5 bases, the J end lost 0 bases, and 14 bases lay between the germline ends. There are 17 residues in the CDR3. The CDR3 is CASSPIGVSSGANVLTF. The CDR3 DNA reads as TGTGCCAGCAGCCCCATCGGGGTGAGCTCTGGGGCCAACGTCCTGACTTTC.